Detailed here is one T cell receptor (beta chain). Its cognate antigen is unknown. TCRdb keeps only in-frame clones here, not all; method: immunoSEQ multiplex PCR. The repertoire has 20,000 to 30,000 clones, about 76% of them found once; the top ten carry 0.3% to 0.35%. This sample was taken from a study of STAT5B mutations in CD4+ large granular lymphocyte leukemia. Study-level points and caveats: TRBV06-family usage was enriched in top patient clones (8/27) versus controls (2/35).

The CDR3 is 14 amino acids. Trimming stripped 1 base from V and 2 bases from J, with 8 bases between. Germline V lookup: CDR1 MNHNS, CDR2 SASEGT. The source is a human donor in good health. The chain combines TRBV6-1 with TRBJ2-5, with D unclear. Sequences were obtained from CD4+ T cells from blood buffy coats. This CDR3 reads CASSEELFQETQYF. The CDR3 region has the DNA TGTGCCAGCAGTGAAGAACTCTTTCAAGAGACCCAGTACTTC.